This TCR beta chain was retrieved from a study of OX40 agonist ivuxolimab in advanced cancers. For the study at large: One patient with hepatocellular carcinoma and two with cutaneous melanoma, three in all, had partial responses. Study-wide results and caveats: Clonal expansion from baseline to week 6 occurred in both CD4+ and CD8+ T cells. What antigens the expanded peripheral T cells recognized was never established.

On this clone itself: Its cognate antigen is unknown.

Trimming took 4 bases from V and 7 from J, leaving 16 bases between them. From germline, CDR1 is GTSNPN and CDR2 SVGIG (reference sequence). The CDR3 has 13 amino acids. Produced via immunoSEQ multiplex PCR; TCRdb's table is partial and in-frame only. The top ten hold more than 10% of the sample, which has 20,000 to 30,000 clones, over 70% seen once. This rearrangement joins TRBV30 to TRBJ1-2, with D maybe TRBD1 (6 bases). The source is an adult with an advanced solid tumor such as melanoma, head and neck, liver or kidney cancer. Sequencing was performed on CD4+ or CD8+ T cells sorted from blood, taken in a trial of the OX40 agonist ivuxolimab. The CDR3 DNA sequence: TGTGCCTGGATCGTTAAGGGGGAGGCTGGCTACACCTTC. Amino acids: CAWIVKGEAGYTF.